The next 11 T cell receptor beta chains were all read from a single sample in a study of blood T cell repertoires in COVID-19. Data came from immunoSEQ multiplex PCR; TCRdb stores just in-frame clones and leaves some out. The sample includes more than 300,000 clones, nearly 90% of them seen just once. The specimen sequenced was PBMCs or T cells enriched from blood (not recorded which). These receptor sequences come from a woman aged 25-40 years who had recovered from COVID-19.

This CDR3 reads CATSRGAGFPYGYTF. CDR3 nucleotide sequence: TGTGCCACCAGCAGAGGGGCTGGGTTCCCCTATGGCTACACCTTC. The chain links TRBV15 to TRBJ1-2; D unclear. V lost 1 base and J lost 4, with 13 bases in between. The CDR3 is 15 amino acids. Germline V lookup: CDR1 LNHNV, CDR2 YYDKDF (reference sequence).

The table lists this clone with a count of one. The rearrangement joins TRBV5-1 to TRBJ1-1; 10 bases map to TRBD1. Germline CDR1 and CDR2: SGHRS and YFSETQ. V was clipped by 4 bases and J by 5 bases; unmatched bases: 14. The CDR3 is 17 residues long. CDR3 DNA sequence: TGCGCCAGCAGCCCCGGGACAGGGGCCGTGTTTACTACTGAAGCTTTCTTT. This gives the protein CASSPGTGAVFTTEAFF.

The J gene is TRBJ1-1, the V gene TRBV19, with D uncertain. The CDR3 runs 14 residues. Germline assignment: CDR1 LNHDA and CDR2 SQIVND (reference sequence). V was clipped by 4 bases and J by 7 bases, with 16 bases between them. CDR3 coding DNA: TGTGCCAGTAGTAAGTTGGCAGAGACTGGTGAAGCTTTCTTT. This sequence encodes CASSKLAETGEAFF.

The chain has TRBV30 and TRBJ2-3; weak D call: TRBD2 (5 bases). This CDR3 spans 13 amino acids. The V gene lost 0 bases and the J gene lost 5 bases, with 9 bases spanning the gap. Germline V CDR1 and CDR2: GTSNPN, SVGIG (reference sequence). The CDR3 coding sequence is TGTGCCTGGAGTGTTTCCCGGGGAGATACGCAGTATTTT. It yields the protein CAWSVSRGDTQYF.

This clone was counted once. J is TRBJ1-1 and V is TRBV7-6; D ambiguous. Trimming stripped 2 bases from V and 0 bases from J, with 16 bases between. The CDR3 loop spans 17 amino acids. CDR1 and CDR2 (germline): SGHVS, FNYEAQ. Here the CDR3 DNA reads TGTGCCAGCAGCTTATCCTGGACTGGTGGTTTGAACACTGAAGCTTTCTTT. This translates into CASSLSWTGGLNTEAFF. Combining the CDR3 with reference TRBV7-6 and TRBJ1-1 gives the whole variable domain GAGVSQSPRYKVTKRGQDVALRCDPISGHVSLYWYRQALGQGPEFLTYFNYEAQQDKSGLPNDRFSAERPEGSISTLTIQRTEQRDSAMYRCASSLSWTGGLNTEAFFGQGTRLTVV.

The V and J genes are TRBV4-3 and TRBJ2-1; D gene ambiguous. The CDR3 is 15 residues long. The V end lost 0 bases, the J end lost 0 bases, and 6 bases lay between the germline ends. Germline V gene data show CDR1 as LGHNA and CDR2 as YSLEER. CDR3 amino acids: CASSQDQISYNEQFF. DNA of the CDR3: TGCGCCAGCAGCCAAGACCAGATCTCCTACAATGAGCAGTTCTTC.

The rearrangement links TRBV5-4 to TRBJ2-1, with D perhaps TRBD1 (6 bases). Per the germline V gene, CDR1 is SGHNT and CDR2 is YYREEE (reference sequence). The V and J ends lost 3 bases and 3 bases respectively, with 7 bases between them. This CDR3 has 13 amino acids. The DNA for the CDR3 is TGTGCCAGCAGCTCGGACAGCTACAATGAGCAGTTCTTC. It yields the protein CASSSDSYNEQFF. Full variable domain (remainder filled in from reference TRBV5-4 and TRBJ2-1): ETGVTQSPTHLIKTRGQQVTLRCSSQSGHNTVSWYQQALGQGPQFIFQYYREEENGRGNFPPRFSGLQFPNYSSELNVNALELDDSALYLCASSSDSYNEQFFGPGTRLTVL.

The chain combines TRBV6-5 with TRBJ2-5; possible D gene TRBD2, 6 bases. Trimming took off 10 bases at V and 5 bases at J, with 14 bases between the two ends. The CDR3 runs to 12 residues. CDR1 and CDR2 (germline): MNHEY, SVGAGI. The CDR3 sequence: CATRGLLETQYF. CDR3 DNA: TGTGCCACCCGGGGACTTTTGGAGACCCAGTACTTC.

V usage is TRBV4-3 and J usage is TRBJ2-3; D unresolved. V lost 2 bases, J lost 3 bases, and 6 bases lay in between. CDR3 length: 13 amino acids. Germline V gives CDR1 LGHNA, CDR2 YSLEER. CDR3 sequence reads: CASSQLTTDTQYF. CDR3 in DNA: TGCGCCAGCAGCCAATTGACTACAGATACGCAGTATTTT.

There are a few counts of this clone. This sequence joins TRBV27 and TRBJ2-7; possible D gene TRBD1, 5 bases. The CDR3 sequence is 13 residues long. Germline V gene data show CDR1 as MNHEY and CDR2 as SMNVEV (reference sequence). The V end was cut by 3 bases, the J end by 7 bases, with 13 bases between. The DNA for the CDR3 is TGTGCCAGCAGTTTCGGGCAGGGCATAGAGCAGTACTTC. Protein sequence: CASSFGQGIEQYF.

The J gene is TRBJ1-5, the V gene TRBV6-6; 7 bases are shared with TRBD1. The CDR3 contains 13 residues. V was pared by 7 bases and J by 6 bases, with 6 bases of the junction left unmatched. Germline CDR1 and CDR2: MNHNY and SVGAGI (reference sequence). The CDR3 here is CASTRDSGQPQHF. CDR3 DNA: TGTGCCAGCACCCGGGACAGCGGTCAGCCCCAGCATTTT.